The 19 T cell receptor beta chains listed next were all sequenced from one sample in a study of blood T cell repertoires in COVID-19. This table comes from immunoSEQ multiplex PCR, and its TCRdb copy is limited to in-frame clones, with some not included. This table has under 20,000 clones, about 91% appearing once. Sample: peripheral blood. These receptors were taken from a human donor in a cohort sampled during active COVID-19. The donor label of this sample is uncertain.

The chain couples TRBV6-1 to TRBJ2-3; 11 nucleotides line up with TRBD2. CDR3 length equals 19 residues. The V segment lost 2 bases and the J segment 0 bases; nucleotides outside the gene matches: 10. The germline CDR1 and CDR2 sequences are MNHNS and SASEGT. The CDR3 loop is CASSERRGLADRSTDTQYF. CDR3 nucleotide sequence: TGTGCCAGCAGTGAAAGGAGGGGACTAGCGGACAGGAGCACAGATACGCAGTATTTT.

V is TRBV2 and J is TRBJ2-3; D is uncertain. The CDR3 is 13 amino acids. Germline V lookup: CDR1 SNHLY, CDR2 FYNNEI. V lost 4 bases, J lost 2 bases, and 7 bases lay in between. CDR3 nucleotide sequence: TGTGCCAGCAGTGGTGACAACACAGATACGCAGTATTTT. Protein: CASSGDNTDTQYF.

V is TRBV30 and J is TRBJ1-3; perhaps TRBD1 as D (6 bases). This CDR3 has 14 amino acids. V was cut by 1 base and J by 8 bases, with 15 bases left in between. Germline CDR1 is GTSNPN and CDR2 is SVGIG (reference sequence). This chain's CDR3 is CAWSDGQGIYTIYF. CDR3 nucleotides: TGTGCCTGGAGTGATGGGCAGGGGATATACACCATATATTTT.

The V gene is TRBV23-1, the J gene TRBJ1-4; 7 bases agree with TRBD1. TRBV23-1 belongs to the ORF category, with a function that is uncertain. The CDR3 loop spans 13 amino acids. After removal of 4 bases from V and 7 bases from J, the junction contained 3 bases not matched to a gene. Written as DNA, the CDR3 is TGCGCCAGCAGTCGGACAGGCTTTGAAAAACTGTTTTTT. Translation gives CASSRTGFEKLFF.

The CDR3 DNA reads as TGTGCCAGCAGCTTCATCCTAGCGGGAGGGATCACAGATACGCAGTATTTT. Protein: CASSFILAGGITDTQYF. The chain links TRBV5-4 to TRBJ2-3; 12 bases match TRBD2. Germline V gene sequence: CDR1 SGHNT, CDR2 YYREEE (reference sequence). Trimming removed 2 bases from V and 2 bases from J; junction bases left unmatched: 6. The CDR3 loop spans 17 amino acids.

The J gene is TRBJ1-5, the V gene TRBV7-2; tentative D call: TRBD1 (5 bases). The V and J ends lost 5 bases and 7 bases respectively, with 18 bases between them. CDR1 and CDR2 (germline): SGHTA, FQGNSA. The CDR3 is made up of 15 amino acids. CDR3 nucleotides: TGTGCCAGCAGCCAAAGGGCAGGGCTGGAGCAGCCCCAGCATTTT. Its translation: CASSQRAGLEQPQHF.

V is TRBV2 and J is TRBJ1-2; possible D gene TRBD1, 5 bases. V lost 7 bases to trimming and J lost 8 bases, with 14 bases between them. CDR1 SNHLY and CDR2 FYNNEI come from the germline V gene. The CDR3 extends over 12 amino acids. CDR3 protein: CASTREGEGYTF. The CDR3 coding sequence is TGTGCCAGCACCAGGGAAGGGGAAGGCTACACCTTC.

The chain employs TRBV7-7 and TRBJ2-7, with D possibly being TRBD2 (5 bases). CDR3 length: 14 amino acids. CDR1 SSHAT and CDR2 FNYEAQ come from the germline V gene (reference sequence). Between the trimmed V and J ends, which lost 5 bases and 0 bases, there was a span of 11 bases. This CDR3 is CASSPSAGSYEQYF. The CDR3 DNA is TGTGCCAGCAGCCCATCGGCGGGCTCCTACGAGCAGTACTTC.

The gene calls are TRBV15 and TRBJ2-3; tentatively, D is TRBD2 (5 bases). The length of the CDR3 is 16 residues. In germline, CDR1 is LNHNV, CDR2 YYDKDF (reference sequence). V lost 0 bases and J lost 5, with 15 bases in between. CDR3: CATSRDLAGPRDTQYF. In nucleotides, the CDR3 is TGTGCCACCAGCAGAGATCTGGCGGGCCCCCGAGATACGCAGTATTTT.

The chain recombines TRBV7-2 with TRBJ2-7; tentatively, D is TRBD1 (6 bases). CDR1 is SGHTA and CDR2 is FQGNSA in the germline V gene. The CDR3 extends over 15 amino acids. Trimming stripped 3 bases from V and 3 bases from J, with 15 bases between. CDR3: CASSFGAGGHYEQYF. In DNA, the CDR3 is TGTGCCAGCAGCTTTGGAGCTGGGGGACACTACGAGCAGTACTTC.

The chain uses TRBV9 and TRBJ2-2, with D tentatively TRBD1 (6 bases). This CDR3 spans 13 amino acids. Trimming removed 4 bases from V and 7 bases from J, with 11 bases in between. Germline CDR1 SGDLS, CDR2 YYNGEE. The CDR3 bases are TGTGCCAGCAGCAAGGGGGTTGTCGGGGAGCTGTTTTTT. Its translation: CASSKGVVGELFF.

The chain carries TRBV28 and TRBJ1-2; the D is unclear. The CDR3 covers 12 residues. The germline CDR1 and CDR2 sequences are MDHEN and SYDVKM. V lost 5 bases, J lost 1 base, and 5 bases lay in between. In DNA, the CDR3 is TGTGCCAGCAGTCCTATTAACTATGGCTACACCTTC. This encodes CASSPINYGYTF.

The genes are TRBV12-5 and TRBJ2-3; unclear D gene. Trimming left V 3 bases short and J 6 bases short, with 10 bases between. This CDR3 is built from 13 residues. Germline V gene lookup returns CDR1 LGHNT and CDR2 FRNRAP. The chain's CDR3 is CASGLQTRDTQYF. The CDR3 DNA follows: TGTGCTAGTGGTTTACAGACCAGGGATACGCAGTATTTT.

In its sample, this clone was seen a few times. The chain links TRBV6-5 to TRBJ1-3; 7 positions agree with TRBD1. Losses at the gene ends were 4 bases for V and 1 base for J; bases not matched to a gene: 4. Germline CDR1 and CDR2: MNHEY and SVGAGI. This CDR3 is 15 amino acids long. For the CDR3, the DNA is TGTGCCAGCAGTTCTCCGACAGGGTCTGGAAACACCATATATTTT. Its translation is CASSSPTGSGNTIYF.

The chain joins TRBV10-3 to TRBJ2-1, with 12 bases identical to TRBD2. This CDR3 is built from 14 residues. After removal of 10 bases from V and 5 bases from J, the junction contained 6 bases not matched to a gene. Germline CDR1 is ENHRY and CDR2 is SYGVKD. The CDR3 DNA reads TGTGCCACGGCGACTAGCGGGAGAGACAATGAGCAGTTCTTC. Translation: CATATSGRDNEQFF.

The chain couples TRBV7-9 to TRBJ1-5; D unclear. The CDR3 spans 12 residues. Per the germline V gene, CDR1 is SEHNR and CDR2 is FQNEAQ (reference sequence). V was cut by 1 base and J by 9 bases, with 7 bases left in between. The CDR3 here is CASSLGSSPQHF. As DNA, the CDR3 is TGTGCCAGCAGCTTAGGGAGTTCGCCCCAGCATTTT.

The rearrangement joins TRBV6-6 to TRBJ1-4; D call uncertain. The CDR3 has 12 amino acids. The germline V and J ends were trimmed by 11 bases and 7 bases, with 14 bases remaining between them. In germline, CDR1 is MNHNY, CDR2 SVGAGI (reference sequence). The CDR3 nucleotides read TGTGCCTCAAGACGGGGTGTTGAAAAACTGTTTTTT. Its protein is CASRRGVEKLFF.

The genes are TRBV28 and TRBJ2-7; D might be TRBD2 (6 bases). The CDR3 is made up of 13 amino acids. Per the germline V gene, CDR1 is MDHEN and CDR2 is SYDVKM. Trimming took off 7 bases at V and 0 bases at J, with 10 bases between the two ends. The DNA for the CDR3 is TGTGCCAGCATCGGGGGAGGCTCCTACGAGCAGTACTTC. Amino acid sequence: CASIGGGSYEQYF. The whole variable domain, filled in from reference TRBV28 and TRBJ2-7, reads DVKVTQSSRYLVKRTGEKVFLECVQDMDHENMFWYRQDPGLGLRLIYFSYDVKMKEKGDIPEGYSVSREKKERFSLILESASTNQTSMYLCASIGGGSYEQYFGPGTRLTVT.

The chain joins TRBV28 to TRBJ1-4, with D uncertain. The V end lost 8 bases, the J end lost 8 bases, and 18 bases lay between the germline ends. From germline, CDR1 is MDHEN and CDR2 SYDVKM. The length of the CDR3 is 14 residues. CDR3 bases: TGTGCCAGCGGCATCCCGTGGTTGGAGGAAAAACTGTTTTTT. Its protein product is CASGIPWLEEKLFF.